This entry features one T cell receptor beta chain sequence. Its antigen remains unidentified. This CDR3 comprises 14 residues. The V gene's germline CDR1 is SGHRS and CDR2 YFSETQ. V shed 7 bases and J 6 bases; nucleotides not matched to a gene: 11. The protocol was immunoSEQ multiplex PCR, while the TCRdb copy is restricted to in-frame clones and leaves out a portion. The sample lists under 400,000 clones, over 85% occurring once. This sample was included in a study of brain T cells in children with intractable seizures. Study conclusions and caveats: Pre- and post-surgery blood differed in depth, so pre-surgery absences may be undersampling. Patients' HCMV serostatus was unknown; virus specificity rests on CDR3 similarity alone.

Time point described: blood from clinic visit 5 months post-surgery; TSC patient then seizure free. Only cases whose brain tissue showed the highest T cell transcript signatures were sequenced. This chain joins TRBV5-1 and TRBJ2-7, with TRBD1 identical over 9 bases. This TCR derives from a boy in the first two years of life with tuberous sclerosis and intractable seizures. Sequenced material: peripheral blood, taken around 5 months after surgery. The CDR3 DNA reads as TGCGCCAGCGCCTTCTCCGGGACAGGGTTCGAGCAGTACTTC. This translates into CASAFSGTGFEQYF.